This T cell receptor (beta chain) was recorded in a study of monozygotic twins with inflammatory bowel disease. Broader study findings: Treatment differences in immunosuppression may have added variability to the repertoires of patients. IBD patients share fewer clonotypes with other people than healthy twins do, especially with disease activity.

The UMIs contained a 6-nucleotide sample barcode. They were added by template switching during cDNA synthesis. Using the 5' RACE reads, TCRdb records one entry per CDR3 protein without DNA. The sample data list approximately 340,000 distinct CDR3 sequences. The CDR3 runs 16 residues. Remarks on this clonotype: Its antigen is undetermined.

The total RNA came straight from whole blood, and T cells were not sorted beforehand. The sequencing sample was made of blood. The TCR was taken from a human donor with ulcerative colitis or Crohn's disease, or a healthy co-twin of an affected twin (not recorded which). The chain joins TRBV12-3 or TRBV12-4 to TRBJ2-3; TCRdb indicates TRBD1, and absent DNA this call remains unverified. This CDR3 is CASSPSAGGVTDTQYF.